This T cell receptor (beta chain) comes out of a study of blood T cells in healthy people across ages. Findings and limits, study-wide: Aged donors had fewer naive CD4+ cells and lower diversity than long-lived donors. Per million T cells, the diversity of TCR beta decreased roughly linearly as age advanced.

Then a second PCR, running roughly 7 to 11 cycles, was carried out with a sample-barcoded 5' primer and a J-beta primer mix. TCRdb itself ran the 5' RACE reads through MiXCR, one entry per CDR3 protein. Of roughly 930,000 distinct CDR3 sequences in the sample, roughly 52% were seen once. Germline V lookup: CDR1 MNHEY, CDR2 SMNVEV (reference sequence). Trimming cost V 7 bases and J 11 bases, with 23 bases left between them. CDR3 length: 14 amino acids. As to this clonotype: Its target is unknown. A much larger clone is a single base away; this may be a read error.

This receptor was obtained from a man aged 25-40 years in good health. This chain uses TRBV27 with TRBJ2-5; D gene uncertain. Sequenced input: blood. CDR3 amino acids: CASTERRLNNEQYF. In nucleotides, the CDR3 is TGTGCCAGCACAGAGCGACGATTAAACAATGAGCAGTACTTC.